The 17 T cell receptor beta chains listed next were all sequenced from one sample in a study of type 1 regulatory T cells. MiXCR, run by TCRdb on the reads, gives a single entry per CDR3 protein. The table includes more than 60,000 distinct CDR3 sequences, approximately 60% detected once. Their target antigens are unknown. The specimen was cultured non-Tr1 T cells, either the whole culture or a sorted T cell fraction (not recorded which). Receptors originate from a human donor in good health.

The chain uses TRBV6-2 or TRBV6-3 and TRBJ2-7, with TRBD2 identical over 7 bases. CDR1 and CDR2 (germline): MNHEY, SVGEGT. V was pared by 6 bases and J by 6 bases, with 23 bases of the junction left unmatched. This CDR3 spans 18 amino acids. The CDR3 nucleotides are TGTGCCAGCAGACCAGACGAATTTAAGCGGGACGCCGGTGTCGAGCAGTACTTC. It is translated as CASRPDEFKRDAGVEQYF.

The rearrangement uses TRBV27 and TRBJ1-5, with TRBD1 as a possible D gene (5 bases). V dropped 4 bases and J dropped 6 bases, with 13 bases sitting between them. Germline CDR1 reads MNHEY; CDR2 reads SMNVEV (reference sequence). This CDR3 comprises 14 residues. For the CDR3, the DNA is TGTGCCAGCAGTTCGGTCCAGGGCTTTCAGCCCCAGCATTTT. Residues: CASSSVQGFQPQHF.

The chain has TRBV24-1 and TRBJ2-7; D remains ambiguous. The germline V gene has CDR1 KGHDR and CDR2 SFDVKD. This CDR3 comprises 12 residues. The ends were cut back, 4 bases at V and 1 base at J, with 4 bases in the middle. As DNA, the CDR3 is TGTGCCACCAGTGACGGTTCCTACGAGCAGTACTTC. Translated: CATSDGSYEQYF.

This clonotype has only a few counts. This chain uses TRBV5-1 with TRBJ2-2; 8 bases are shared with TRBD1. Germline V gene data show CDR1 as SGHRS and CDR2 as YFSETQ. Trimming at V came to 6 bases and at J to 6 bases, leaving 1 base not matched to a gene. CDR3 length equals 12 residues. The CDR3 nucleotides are TGCGCCAGCAACAGGGGGGCCGGGGAGCTGTTTTTT. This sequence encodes CASNRGAGELFF.

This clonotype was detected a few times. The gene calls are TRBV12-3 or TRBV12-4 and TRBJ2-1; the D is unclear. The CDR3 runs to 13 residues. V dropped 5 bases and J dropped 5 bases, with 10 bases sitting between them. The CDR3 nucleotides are TGTGCCAGCAGTCCTCAAATCGACAATGAGCAGTTCTTC. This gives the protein CASSPQIDNEQFF.

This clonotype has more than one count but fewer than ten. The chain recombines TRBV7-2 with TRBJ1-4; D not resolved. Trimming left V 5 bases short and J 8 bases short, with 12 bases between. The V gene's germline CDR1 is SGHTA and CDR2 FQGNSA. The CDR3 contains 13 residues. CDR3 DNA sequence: TGTGCCAGCAGCCGATCGAACAGCGAAAAACTGTTTTTT. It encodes CASSRSNSEKLFF. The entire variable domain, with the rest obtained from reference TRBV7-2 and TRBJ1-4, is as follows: GAGVSQSPSNKVTEKGKDVELRCDPISGHTALYWYRQSLGQGLEFLIYFQGNSAPDKSGLPSDRFSAERTGGSVSTLTIQRTQQEDSAVYLCASSRSNSEKLFFGSGTQLSVL.

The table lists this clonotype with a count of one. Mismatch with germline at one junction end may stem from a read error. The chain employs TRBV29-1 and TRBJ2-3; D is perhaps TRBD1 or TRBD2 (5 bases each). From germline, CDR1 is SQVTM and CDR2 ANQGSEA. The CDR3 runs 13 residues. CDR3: CSVDSGSKDTQYF. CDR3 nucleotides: TGCAGCGTTGATTCAGGGAGCAAAGATACGCAGTATTTT.

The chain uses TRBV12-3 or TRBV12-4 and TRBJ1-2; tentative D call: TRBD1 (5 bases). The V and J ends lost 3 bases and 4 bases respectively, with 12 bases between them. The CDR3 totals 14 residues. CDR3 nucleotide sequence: TGTGCCAGCAGTTTGGGGGGGACCGGCTATGGCTACACCTTC. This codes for CASSLGGTGYGYTF.

The CDR3 sequence: CASSLDRMNTEAFF. The CDR3 DNA is TGCGCCAGCAGCTTGGACCGGATGAACACTGAAGCTTTCTTT. This chain links TRBV5-1 with TRBJ1-1; D call uncertain. The V and J ends lost 0 bases and 0 bases respectively, with 6 bases between them. CDR1 SGHRS and CDR2 YFSETQ come from the germline V gene. CDR3 size: 14 residues.

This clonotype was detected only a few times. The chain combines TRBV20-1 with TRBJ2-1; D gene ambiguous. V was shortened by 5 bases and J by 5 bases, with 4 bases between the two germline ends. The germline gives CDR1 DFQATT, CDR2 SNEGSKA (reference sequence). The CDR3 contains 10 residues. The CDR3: CSAQNNEQFF. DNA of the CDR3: TGCAGTGCTCAAAACAATGAGCAGTTCTTC.

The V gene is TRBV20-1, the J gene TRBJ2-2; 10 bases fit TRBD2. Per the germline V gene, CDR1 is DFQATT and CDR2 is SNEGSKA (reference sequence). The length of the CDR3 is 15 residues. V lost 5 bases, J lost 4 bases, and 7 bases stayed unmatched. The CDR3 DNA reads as TGCAGTGCTCCGAGCGGGAGGGCCCGCACCGGGGAGCTGTTTTTT. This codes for CSAPSGRARTGELFF.

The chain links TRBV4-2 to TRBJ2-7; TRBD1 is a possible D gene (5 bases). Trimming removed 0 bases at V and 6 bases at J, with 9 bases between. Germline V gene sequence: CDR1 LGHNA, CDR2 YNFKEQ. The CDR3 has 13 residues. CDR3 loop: CASSQEIRGEQYF. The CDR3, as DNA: TGTGCCAGCAGCCAAGAAATAAGGGGCGAGCAGTACTTC.

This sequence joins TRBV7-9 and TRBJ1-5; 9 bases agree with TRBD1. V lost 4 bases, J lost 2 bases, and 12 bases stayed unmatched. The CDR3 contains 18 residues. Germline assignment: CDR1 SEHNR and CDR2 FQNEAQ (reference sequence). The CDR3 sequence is CASSSDRQGGIGNQPQHF. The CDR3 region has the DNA TGTGCCAGCAGCTCCGATCGACAGGGGGGGATAGGCAATCAGCCCCAGCATTTT.

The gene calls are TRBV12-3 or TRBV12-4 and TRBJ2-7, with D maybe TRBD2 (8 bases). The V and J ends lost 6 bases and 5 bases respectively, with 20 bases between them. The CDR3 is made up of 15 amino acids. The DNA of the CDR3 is TGTGCCAGCAGGGAACAGGCGGGAGGACAGGACGAGCAGTACTTC. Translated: CASREQAGGQDEQYF.

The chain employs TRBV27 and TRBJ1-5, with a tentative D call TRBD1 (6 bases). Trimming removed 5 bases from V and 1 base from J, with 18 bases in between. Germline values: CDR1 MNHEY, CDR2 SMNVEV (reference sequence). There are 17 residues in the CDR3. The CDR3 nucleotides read TGTGCCAGCAGTCCGCATCGGACAGAATGGAGCAATCAGCCCCAGCATTTT. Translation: CASSPHRTEWSNQPQHF.

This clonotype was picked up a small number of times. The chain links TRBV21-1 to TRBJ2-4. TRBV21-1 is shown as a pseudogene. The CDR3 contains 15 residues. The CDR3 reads CASSIPTLAKNIQYF. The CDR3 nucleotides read TGTGCCAGCAGCATACCGACTCTAGCCAAAAACATTCAGTACTTC.

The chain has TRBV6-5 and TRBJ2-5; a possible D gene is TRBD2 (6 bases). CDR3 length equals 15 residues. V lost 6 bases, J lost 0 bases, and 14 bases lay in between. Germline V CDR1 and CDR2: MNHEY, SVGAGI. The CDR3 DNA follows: TGTGCCAGCAGCTTCGGTGGGAGGTACCAAGAGACCCAGTACTTC. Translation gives CASSFGGRYQETQYF.